The rows below give T cell receptor beta chains drawn from one sample of a study of shared T cell receptors in the human thymus. Profiled with immunoSEQ multiplex PCR; TCRdb holds only in-frame clones, not every one. The table has approximately 660,000 clones, around 89% seen once; the top ten hold approximately 0.01%. Separately, the same data were catalogued under a study of human thymus T cells.

What was sequenced was thymocytes. These receptors were collected from a boy younger than two with a congenital heart defect. The CDR3 runs from the conserved cysteine through the conserved F or W. A D gene is named only where the DNA matches it firmly. Rows may omit the clone size; those that give it use once, few, many or a size class.

clone_size d_call j_call v_call cdr3_aa cdr3_nt
once . TRBJ2-5 TRBV15 CATSRRTGEETQYF TGTGCCACCAGCCGCCGTACGGGAGAGGAGACCCAGTACTTC
. TRBD1 TRBJ1-3 TRBV5-4 CASSSPGQGASGNTIYF TGTGCCAGCAGCTCCCCGGGACAGGGGGCCTCTGGAAACACCATATATTTT
. TRBD1 TRBJ1-5 TRBV28 CASSPWGQEDSQPQHF TGTGCCAGCAGTCCCTGGGGACAGGAGGACAGTCAGCCCCAGCATTTT
once TRBD2 TRBJ2-1 TRBV18 CASSPRTSDLSVKQFF TGTGCCAGCTCACCACGGACTAGCGACCTTAGTGTGAAGCAGTTCTTC
. TRBD2 TRBJ2-3 TRBV10-3 CAISGLAGSQGTDTQYF TGTGCCATCAGTGGATTAGCGGGATCTCAAGGGACAGATACGCAGTATTTT
. . TRBJ1-4 TRBV7-2 CASSGTPTTNEKLFF TGTGCCAGCAGCGGGACACCTACAACTAATGAAAAACTGTTTTTT
. TRBD2 TRBJ2-7 TRBV14 CASSQKGQSGSYEQYF TGTGCCAGCAGCCAGAAGGGGCAAAGCGGGAGCTACGAGCAGTACTTC
. . TRBJ2-7 TRBV5-6 CASSPTVPSYEQYF TGTGCCAGCAGCCCTACCGTGCCCTCATACGAGCAGTACTTC
once TRBD2 TRBJ2-7 TRBV5-6 CASSPGTSGMEADEQYF TGTGCCAGCAGCCCCGGGACTAGCGGGATGGAGGCGGACGAGCAGTACTTC
. TRBD1 TRBJ1-3 TRBV30 CAWSIGQGPILSGNTIYF TGTGCCTGGAGTATTGGACAGGGCCCGATCCTCTCTGGAAACACCATATATTTT
. . TRBJ2-2 TRBV7-8 CASSLCRRGVTGELFF TGTGCCAGCAGCTTATGCCGCAGGGGAGTTACCGGGGAGCTGTTTTTT
. . TRBJ1-2 TRBV18 CASSPPRRNGYTF TGTGCCAGCTCACCACCCCGGAGGAATGGCTACACCTTC
. . TRBJ2-7 TRBV4-2 CASSQERGWSGEQYF TGTGCCAGCAGCCAAGAACGGGGATGGAGCGGCGAGCAGTACTTC
. . TRBJ2-3 TRBV18 CASSPKGRETSTDTQYF TGTGCCAGCTCACCAAAGGGGCGGGAAACTAGCACAGATACGCAGTATTTT
. . TRBJ2-7 TRBV6-1 CASSEGGQVDEQYF TGTGCCAGCAGTGAGGGAGGACAGGTTGACGAGCAGTACTTC
. TRBD1 TRBJ2-7 TRBV5-4 CASSGGTGGYEQYF TGCGCCAGCAGCGGAGGGACAGGGGGCTACGAGCAGTACTTC
once TRBD1 TRBJ2-3 TRBV27 CASSLIGGKDRGTDTQYF TGTGCCAGCAGTTTAATTGGAGGGAAGGACAGGGGAACAGATACGCAGTATTTT
. TRBD1 TRBJ2-1 TRBV7-9 CASSLNSGTGGENEQFF TGTGCCAGCAGCCTTAACTCCGGGACAGGGGGCGAGAATGAGCAGTTCTTC
. TRBD2 TRBJ2-1 TRBV7-9 CASSPGTSFINEQFF TGTGCCAGCAGCCCCGGGACTAGCTTTATCAATGAGCAGTTCTTC
. . TRBJ1-4 TRBV20-1 CSAEENEKLFF TGCAGTGCTGAGGAGAATGAAAAACTGTTTTTT
once TRBD2 TRBJ2-1 TRBV4-3 CASSPYPGTRYSYNEQFF TGCGCCAGCAGCCCCTACCCCGGGACTAGGTACTCCTACAATGAGCAGTTCTTC
. . TRBJ2-7 TRBV13 CASSKTSQSYEQYF TGTGCCAGCAGCAAAACCAGTCAATCCTACGAGCAGTACTTC
. TRBD2 TRBJ2-7 TRBV7-2 CASSLDTSVSSYEQYF TGTGCCAGCAGCTTAGACACTAGCGTTAGCTCCTACGAGCAGTACTTC
. . TRBJ2-5 TRBV11-2 CASSLGGPFETQYF TGTGCCAGCAGCTTAGGAGGTCCCTTTGAGACCCAGTACTTC
. . TRBJ2-1 TRBV2 CASSEALSDRGTQQEQFF TGTGCCAGCAGTGAAGCGCTGTCGGACCGTGGGACACAACAGGAGCAGTTCTTC
. TRBD2 TRBJ2-1 TRBV13 CASSPDRLAGDNEQFF TGTGCCAGCAGCCCGGATCGACTAGCGGGAGATAATGAGCAGTTCTTC
. . TRBJ2-7 TRBV5-5 CASSLRQVPAYEQYF TGTGCCAGCAGCTTGAGACAGGTCCCCGCCTACGAGCAGTACTTC
. TRBD2 TRBJ2-7 TRBV11-2 CASSLYSGDSYEQYF TGTGCCAGCAGCTTATATAGCGGGGACTCCTACGAGCAGTACTTC
. TRBD1 TRBJ1-2 TRBV6-5 CASSYSETGPNGYTF TGTGCCAGCAGTTACTCTGAGACAGGGCCGAATGGCTACACCTTC
. . TRBJ2-5 TRBV14 CASSRPNSTERGGETQYF TGTGCCAGCAGCCGGCCTAATTCGACCGAAAGGGGGGGGGAGACCCAGTACTTC
. TRBD2 TRBJ2-3 TRBV7-8 CASSSLAGGPDTQYF TGTGCCAGCAGCTCCCTAGCGGGAGGGCCAGATACGCAGTATTTT
. TRBD2 TRBJ2-1 TRBV6-4 CASSEGTSGDLNEQFF TGTGCCAGCAGTGAGGGGACTAGCGGGGACCTCAATGAGCAGTTCTTC
. TRBD1 TRBJ1-1 TRBV19 CASSGTGIKTEAFF TGTGCCAGTAGTGGGACAGGGATTAAAACTGAAGCTTTCTTT
. . TRBJ2-5 TRBV27 CASRVGRELSETQYF TGTGCCAGCAGAGTGGGTCGGGAGTTGTCGGAGACCCAGTACTTC
. TRBD2 TRBJ2-7 TRBV27 CASSLEVGGPPYEQYF TGTGCCAGCAGTTTAGAGGTGGGAGGGCCACCCTACGAGCAGTACTTC
. . TRBJ1-5 TRBV27 CASSLTDSYQPQHF TGTGCCAGCAGTCTCACAGACAGCTATCAGCCCCAGCATTTT
. . TRBJ2-5 TRBV27 CASSLTEYQETQYF TGTGCCAGCAGTTTGACGGAGTACCAAGAGACCCAGTACTTC
. TRBD2 TRBJ2-1 TRBV15 CATSRVAGGTYNEQFF TGTGCCACCAGCAGAGTCGCGGGAGGGACGTACAATGAGCAGTTCTTC
. TRBD1 TRBJ1-4 TRBV19 CASSPRGQGVEKLFF TGTGCCAGTAGTCCCCGAGGACAGGGTGTGGAAAAACTGTTTTTT
. TRBD2 TRBJ2-1 TRBV9 CASSVALYAAGAKYNEQFF TGTGCCAGCAGCGTAGCTCTGTATGCGGCGGGAGCGAAATACAATGAGCAGTTCTTC
. TRBD1 TRBJ1-1 TRBV7-2 CASSLDRGDTEAFF TGTGCCAGCAGCTTAGACAGGGGAGACACTGAAGCTTTCTTT
. . TRBJ2-7 TRBV7-3 CASSLEGRSYEDEQYF TGTGCCAGCAGCTTAGAGGGCAGATCCTACGAAGACGAGCAGTACTTC
. . TRBJ2-2 TRBV7-9 CASSVGNGELFF TGTGCCAGCAGCGTCGGGAATGGGGAGCTGTTTTTT
. TRBD1 TRBJ2-7 TRBV30 CAWSVLIGTGGSYEQYF TGTGCCTGGAGTGTACTTATCGGGACAGGGGGCTCCTACGAGCAGTACTTC
. TRBD1 TRBJ2-1 TRBV14 CASSRPSRGRGNEQFF TGTGCCAGCAGCCGACCAAGCAGGGGGCGCGGCAATGAGCAGTTCTTC
. TRBD2 TRBJ2-5 TRBV10-1 CASRRGTSGMERETQYF TGCGCCAGCAGAAGAGGGACTAGCGGGATGGAGAGGGAGACCCAGTACTTC
. TRBD2 TRBJ2-7 TRBV14 CASSQRGDGRSSYEQYF TGTGCCAGCAGCCAACGGGGGGACGGGAGGTCCTCCTACGAGCAGTACTTC
. TRBD2 TRBJ2-7 TRBV15 CATSHCSGMDYEQYF TGTGCCACCAGCCACTGTAGCGGGATGGACTACGAGCAGTACTTC
once TRBD2 TRBJ2-5 TRBV10-1 CASSGAGGPSETQYF TGCGCCAGCAGTGGTGCGGGAGGGCCGTCAGAGACCCAGTACTTC
. TRBD2 TRBJ2-3 TRBV6-8 CASSPTGTSGTDTQYF TGTGCCAGCAGTCCGACCGGGACTAGCGGCACAGATACGCAGTATTTT
once . TRBJ2-5 TRBV21-1 CASSTSGRAETQYF TGTGCCAGCTCGACTAGCGGGAGGGCGGAGACCCAGTACTTC
. TRBD1 TRBJ1-1 TRBV7-9 CASSFTGVGPEAFF TGTGCCAGCAGTTTTACAGGGGTGGGTCCTGAAGCTTTCTTT